Reported below is one T cell receptor (beta chain). What it binds is unknown. Germline CDR1 and CDR2: SGHAT and FQNNGV. CDR3 length: 15 amino acids. Trimming took 3 bases from V and 1 from J; bases not matched to a gene: 4. Measured with immunoSEQ multiplex PCR; TCRdb has only the in-frame clones, and not every one. The data show fewer than 250,000 clones, about 83% seen once. This sample stems from a study of cytomegalovirus exposure and HLA in healthy donors. Whole-study results and caveats: Listed as cytomegalovirus-associated were 150 or so TCR beta chains.

The chain recombines TRBV11-2 with TRBJ2-3; 7 nucleotides agree with TRBD2. This receptor was identified in a woman aged 18-29 years in good health and CMV-seronegative. The specimen sequenced was PBMCs. The DNA for the CDR3 is TGTGCCAGCAGCTTCAGGGAGGGCCGCACAGATACGCAGTATTTT. Amino acids: CASSFREGRTDTQYF.